A selection of T cell receptor beta chains follows, all from one sample in a study of post-analysis software for immune sequencing data. MiXCR was run by TCRdb on the PCR reads, yielding one entry per CDR3 protein. Among roughly 200,000 distinct CDR3 sequences listed, roughly 28% were seen once. Sequencing was carried out using blood. Source of these receptors: a girl under 18 with multiple sclerosis. CDR3s include the opening cysteine and the closing phenylalanine or tryptophan. Each record gives: J gene, V gene, CDR3 protein.

J gene: TRBJ1-1; V gene: TRBV18; CDR3 protein: CASSGTGASMVRTEAFF
J gene: .; V gene: TRBV20-1; CDR3 protein: CSARSGWGGTGGRLGEQYF
J gene: TRBJ1-1; V gene: TRBV7-9; CDR3 protein: CASKTGGLTEAFF
J gene: TRBJ2-7; V gene: TRBV12-3/TRBV12-4; CDR3 protein: CASSLLAGGREQYF
J gene: TRBJ2-3; V gene: TRBV6-5; CDR3 protein: CASSFYGGGASYTDTQYF
J gene: TRBJ2-5; V gene: TRBV7-2; CDR3 protein: CASSFVRFQETQYF
J gene: TRBJ2-5; V gene: TRBV20-1; CDR3 protein: CSASLLGQTQYF
J gene: TRBJ2-3; V gene: TRBV14; CDR3 protein: CASSQSTDTQYF
J gene: TRBJ2-3; V gene: TRBV7-9; CDR3 protein: CASSPRTETDTQYF
J gene: TRBJ2-3; V gene: TRBV21-1; CDR3 protein: CASSSQQGRGSTDTQYF
J gene: TRBJ2-3; V gene: TRBV30; CDR3 protein: CAWSSRGTSRADTQYF
J gene: TRBJ2-7; V gene: TRBV5-1; CDR3 protein: CTSRYGTGGETRYF
J gene: TRBJ2-5; V gene: TRBV5-6; CDR3 protein: CASSLEGRGQETQYF
J gene: TRBJ2-5; V gene: TRBV18; CDR3 protein: CASSQTAQETQYF
J gene: TRBJ2-3; V gene: TRBV20-1; CDR3 protein: CSARGAVHTDTQYF
J gene: TRBJ2-7; V gene: TRBV3-1; CDR3 protein: CASSQAGRNPYEQYF
J gene: TRBJ2-7; V gene: TRBV6-6; CDR3 protein: CASSYGGTIAYEQYF
J gene: TRBJ1-1; V gene: TRBV11-3; CDR3 protein: CASSLEGTDTEAFF
J gene: TRBJ2-7; V gene: TRBV6-6; CDR3 protein: CATRDRVSGEQYF
J gene: TRBJ2-1; V gene: TRBV7-9; CDR3 protein: CASSLTAGDNEQFF
J gene: TRBJ2-3; V gene: TRBV28; CDR3 protein: CASSLDTRPSSTDTQYF
J gene: TRBJ2-5; V gene: TRBV3-1; CDR3 protein: CASSLHRETQYF
J gene: TRBJ1-4; V gene: TRBV9; CDR3 protein: CASSSRFWGANEKLFF
J gene: TRBJ1-6; V gene: TRBV6-1; CDR3 protein: CASSEADRGLFPLHF
J gene: TRBJ2-7; V gene: TRBV10-2; CDR3 protein: CASSESRTGPYEQYF
J gene: TRBJ1-2; V gene: TRBV20-1; CDR3 protein: CSARSAQLVYGYTF
J gene: TRBJ1-1; V gene: TRBV4-2; CDR3 protein: CASSQEPGARAFF
J gene: TRBJ1-4; V gene: TRBV29-1; CDR3 protein: CSVGTGGNEKLFF
J gene: TRBJ2-7; V gene: TRBV20-1; CDR3 protein: CSVGGRTGTYEQYF
J gene: TRBJ2-5; V gene: TRBV15; CDR3 protein: CATSRGETEEYF
J gene: TRBJ2-7; V gene: TRBV20-1; CDR3 protein: CSARDGLVHEQYF
J gene: TRBJ1-1; V gene: TRBV20-1; CDR3 protein: CSASTGGGNTEAFF
J gene: TRBJ2-5; V gene: TRBV20-1; CDR3 protein: CSARRARSQETQYF
J gene: TRBJ2-5; V gene: TRBV28; CDR3 protein: CASSLPWDSTPFANEQYF
J gene: TRBJ1-1; V gene: TRBV29-1; CDR3 protein: CSAGRWNTEAFF
J gene: TRBJ1-1; V gene: TRBV27; CDR3 protein: CASGTTGGITEAFF
J gene: TRBJ1-5; V gene: TRBV2; CDR3 protein: CASTASGQALQPQHF
J gene: TRBJ1-4; V gene: TRBV7-9; CDR3 protein: CASSTTEGLDEKLFF
J gene: TRBJ2-1; V gene: TRBV7-2; CDR3 protein: CASSYGWGDWNFF
J gene: TRBJ2-5; V gene: TRBV29-1; CDR3 protein: CSVEDPGTQYF
J gene: TRBJ1-2; V gene: TRBV6-2/TRBV6-3; CDR3 protein: CASSSGVSGYTF
J gene: TRBJ1-6; V gene: TRBV3-1; CDR3 protein: CASSPRQIHNSPLHF
J gene: TRBJ2-7; V gene: TRBV28; CDR3 protein: CASSFDGLAGGAYEQYF
J gene: TRBJ2-2; V gene: TRBV28; CDR3 protein: CASSARTSGNGELFF
J gene: TRBJ1-5; V gene: TRBV20-1; CDR3 protein: CSARDKRLETMSPQHF
J gene: TRBJ1-6; V gene: TRBV4-2; CDR3 protein: CASSQDPQYSPLHF